This T cell receptor (beta chain) was documented in a study of blood T cell repertoires in COVID-19 (dated by TCRdb to 2020 to 2022). With respect to the entire study: Collaborator samples came from the United States, Italy and Spain and covered acute and convalescent phases of COVID-19. The samples were drawn from the first 160 participants of the ongoing ImmuneRACE study and from some 1,300 subjects provided by 6 global collaborators. Where available, HLA class I and class II types were obtained from metadata supplied by the sample provider rather than from assay-based typing. The repertoires were made available in a free public database intended to serve as a resource for research on the immune response to SARS-CoV-2. The material from the prospective study consisted of cDNA or gDNA derived from T cells, B-cell-depleted T cells, or PBMCs. The dataset comprised deeply sampled blood TCRbeta repertoires from subjects exposed to, actively infected with, or recovered from COVID-19. A de-identified subject ID, COVID-19 status, age in years and sex were almost always included in the sample metadata.

The study at large found these results: How much clinical and demographic metadata was included differed by source and by participant, and the metadata was provided uncurated.

TCRbeta CDR3 regions were amplified from genomic DNA using the immunoSEQ Assay, a bias-controlled multiplex PCR. From the authors' description of their analysis: The number of nucleated cells in each sample was estimated from the amplification of reference gene primers within the assay. Sequence reads were collapsed and filtered to measure the absolute abundance of every unique TCRbeta CDR3 rearrangement. For each sample, productive Simpson clonality was calculated as the square root of Simpson's diversity index across productive rearrangements. TCRdb carries this immuneACCESS record with in-frame sequences only. Its versions omit some clonotypes, under half of them owing to an unresolved V gene in the studies checked, with the rest unexplained. V and J calls and clone size follow that table, whereas D and trimming were derived from the DNA. Present in this sample are roughly 330,000 clones, roughly 86% of which were seen just once. 5.3% of the sample belongs to the ten largest clones.

Details on this clone: Its antigen target is currently unknown. There are no base qualities to consult, and no much larger clone falls within one base.

Spanning cysteine to phenylalanine, the CDR3 consists of 12 amino acids. Just CDR3 DNA is preserved here, 36 bases in frame from base 1. Trimming costs V 0 bases and J 7 bases, and their ends lie 8 bases apart. The germline V gene encodes CDR1 SGDLS and CDR2 YYNGEE. Enrolling through a virtual design, the prospective study's participants ranged in age from roughly 18 to 90 years and lived across some 23 United States geographic areas. In the prospective study, participants were assigned to cohorts based on the clinical history participants reported in a screening survey and a study questionnaire. Recovered participants in ImmuneRACE Cohort 3 were defined as having two consecutive negative NP/OP PCR tests, clearance from a healthcare professional, or resolution of symptoms. Mobile phlebotomists in the prospective study collected whole blood, serum and a nasopharyngeal or oropharyngeal swab from every participant. Additional blood draws and questionnaires over an approximately 2-month period could optionally be provided by prospective study participants. Before DNA extraction, blood samples from the prospective study were shipped at room temperature or frozen.

The chain joins TRBV9 to TRBJ2-7, with the D gene too uncertain to name. The sample consisted of PBMCs or T cells enriched from blood (not recorded which). The origin of this receptor is a woman aged 25-40 years who had recovered from COVID-19. For the CDR3, the sequence is CASSVASGEQYF. The bases read TGTGCCAGCAGCGTAGCTAGTGGGGAGCAGTACTTC.